These 30 T cell receptor beta chains were sequenced from one sample in a study of monozygotic twins with cystic fibrosis. Assay used: immunoSEQ multiplex PCR; TCRdb lists only in-frame clones, some missing. The repertoire holds about 8,000 clones, with nearly 95% as singletons. The source material was blood. The receptors come from a boy younger than 10 with cystic fibrosis.

This chain links TRBV2 with TRBJ2-3; D gene ambiguous. The V end lost 8 bases, the J end lost 4 bases, and 13 bases lay between the germline ends. The CDR3 length is 13 residues. Germline V lookup: CDR1 SNHLY, CDR2 FYNNEI. CDR3 loop: CASGFLMADTQYF. The CDR3 DNA follows: TGTGCCAGCGGATTCCTTATGGCAGATACGCAGTATTTT.

The J gene is TRBJ1-4, the V gene TRBV7-9; D ambiguous. Germline CDR1 reads SEHNR; CDR2 reads FQNEAQ (reference sequence). Trimming pared 0 bases from V and 10 bases from J, leaving 15 bases between. The CDR3 is 15 amino acids. Here the CDR3 DNA reads TGTGCCAGCAGCTTAGCGGTAGAGGCTCTGGGAAAACTGTTTTTT. This sequence encodes CASSLAVEALGKLFF.

The rearrangement links TRBV5-1 to TRBJ1-1, with TRBD1 as a possible D gene (6 bases). The CDR3 extends over 16 amino acids. The V end was cut by 0 bases, the J end by 4 bases, with 16 bases between. The germline V gene encodes CDR1 SGHRS and CDR2 YFSETQ. The CDR3 loop reads CASSLGPGAQGTEAFF. For the CDR3, the DNA is TGCGCCAGCAGCTTGGGCCCGGGGGCGCAGGGCACTGAAGCTTTCTTT.

This chain joins TRBV11-1 and TRBJ2-1; 8 bases map to TRBD2. Trimming at V came to 4 bases and at J to 4 bases, leaving 6 bases not matched to a gene. Germline V CDR1 and CDR2: SGHAT, FQDESV (reference sequence). The length of the CDR3 is 15 residues. This CDR3 reads CASSSLAGGYNEQFF. DNA for the CDR3: TGTGCCAGCAGCTCTCTAGCGGGTGGATACAATGAGCAGTTCTTC.

This rearrangement joins TRBV9 to TRBJ1-3; D is perhaps TRBD1 (5 bases). The length of the CDR3 is 16 residues. Germline V gene sequence: CDR1 SGDLS, CDR2 YYNGEE. V was shortened by 3 bases and J by 0 bases, with 13 bases between the two germline ends. The DNA of the CDR3 is TGTGCCAGCAGCGCTTCTGGGGCCCTCTCTGGAAACACCATATATTTT. The encoded protein is CASSASGALSGNTIYF.

The rearrangement joins TRBV4-2 to TRBJ2-5; 8 positions agree with TRBD2. The CDR3 spans 16 residues. The V gene end was trimmed by 0 bases and the J gene end by 2 bases; junction bases not matched to a gene: 5. Germline lookup yields CDR1 LGHNA and CDR2 YNFKEQ. The CDR3 bases are TGTGCCAGCAGCCAAGAGGCTACGGGGGGGCAAGAGACCCAGTACTTC. It translates to CASSQEATGGQETQYF.

The gene calls are TRBV7-8 and TRBJ1-5; D ambiguous. The germline V and J ends were trimmed by 5 bases and 1 base, with 12 bases remaining between them. Germline CDR1 reads SGHVS; CDR2 reads FQNEAQ. CDR3 size: 15 residues. The CDR3 is CASSVEDGSNQPQHF. The CDR3 DNA reads as TGTGCCAGCAGCGTAGAAGACGGAAGCAATCAGCCCCAGCATTTT.

This chain joins TRBV6-1 and TRBJ1-2; D is perhaps TRBD1 (6 bases). Germline V gene lookup returns CDR1 MNHNS and CDR2 SASEGT. V was clipped by 1 base and J by 1 base, with 13 bases between them. CDR3 length: 16 amino acids. CDR3 region: CASSEVTGRYNYGYTF. The CDR3 region has the DNA TGTGCCAGCAGTGAAGTAACAGGGAGGTATAACTATGGCTACACCTTC.

This chain connects TRBV7-9 to TRBJ1-2; perhaps TRBD1 as D (6 bases). CDR3 size: 14 residues. Trimming left V 5 bases short and J 4 bases short, with 14 bases between. The V gene's germline CDR1 is SEHNR and CDR2 FQNEAQ (reference sequence). The CDR3 nucleotides read TGTGCCAGCAGCCCCCCCCAGGGGTCCTATGGCTACACCTTC. The encoded protein is CASSPPQGSYGYTF. The whole variable domain, filled in from reference TRBV7-9 and TRBJ1-2, reads DTGVSQNPRHKITKRGQNVTFRCDPISEHNRLYWYRQTLGQGPEFLTYFQNEAQLEKSRLLSDRFSAERPKGSFSTLEIQRTEQGDSAMYLCASSPPQGSYGYTFGSGTRLTVV.

The chain recombines TRBV11-2 with TRBJ1-1, with TRBD1 identical over 7 bases. V trimming: 8 bases; J trimming: 1 base; junction bases outside the gene matches: 10. CDR1 and CDR2 from the germline V gene are SGHAT and FQNNGV. CDR3 length equals 15 residues. The CDR3 spells CASGPLAGGNTEAFF. The CDR3 region has the DNA TGTGCCAGCGGCCCTTTGGCAGGGGGGAACACTGAAGCTTTCTTT.

This clone was counted once. The rearrangement uses TRBV12-2 and TRBJ1-2; TRBD1 was called by the table and not checked on the DNA. TRBV12-2 is given as a pseudogene. The CDR3 runs to 17 residues. CDR3 in DNA: TGTGCAAGTCGCTTAGTCGGTACAGGGCGGAGCGGCTATGGCTACACCTTC. The encoded protein is CASRLVGTGRSGYGYTF.

The chain has TRBV9 and TRBJ2-1, with 7 bases lining up with TRBD1. Germline assignment: CDR1 SGDLS and CDR2 YYNGEE. V lost 2 bases and J lost 6; bases outside the gene matches: 5. This CDR3 contains 14 residues. The CDR3 coding sequence is TGTGCCAGCAGCGTCACAGGGGTCGGCAATGAGCAGTTCTTC. Amino acid sequence: CASSVTGVGNEQFF. The full variable domain, with the rest looked up from reference TRBV9 and TRBJ2-1, is DSGVTQTPKHLITATGQRVTLRCSPRSGDLSVYWYQQSLDQGLQFLIQYYNGEERAKGNILERFSAQQFPDLHSELNLSSLELGDSALYFCASSVTGVGNEQFFGPGTRLTVL.

The chain is built from TRBV20-1 and TRBJ1-1; D is ambiguous. This CDR3 comprises 10 residues. The germline CDR1 and CDR2 sequences are DFQATT and SNEGSKA (reference sequence). V lost 6 bases, J lost 8 bases, and 10 bases lay in between. Here the CDR3 reads CSAGRSEAFF. The DNA of the CDR3 is TGCAGTGCCGGAAGATCGGAAGCTTTCTTT.

The chain carries TRBV18 and TRBJ1-4, with D uncertain. This CDR3 comprises 12 residues. The V end lost 2 bases, the J end lost 5 bases, and 3 bases lay between the germline ends. Germline V lookup: CDR1 KGHSH, CDR2 LQKENI. CDR3 region: CASSPANEKLFF. The CDR3 nucleotides read TGTGCCAGCTCACCAGCAAATGAAAAACTGTTTTTT.

This chain links TRBV5-4 with TRBJ2-3; 9 nucleotides agree with TRBD1. The germline V gene has CDR1 SGHNT and CDR2 YYREEE (reference sequence). The CDR3 length is 15 residues. J gave up 2 bases and V 4 bases, and 5 bases lay outside the gene matches. CDR3 sequence (DNA): TGTGCCAGCAGCCTGGACAGGGGTTTCACAGATACGCAGTATTTT. Residues: CASSLDRGFTDTQYF.

The chain is built from TRBV4-3 and TRBJ2-7, with D possibly TRBD2 on 5 matching bases. From germline, CDR1 is LGHNA and CDR2 YSLEER. This CDR3 has 15 amino acids. Trimming stripped 0 bases from V and 3 bases from J, with 12 bases between. The CDR3 here is CASSQDRGLNYEQYF. In DNA, the CDR3 is TGCGCCAGCAGCCAAGACAGAGGGCTCAACTACGAGCAGTACTTC.

This rearrangement joins TRBV10-3 to TRBJ1-1; the D gene is possibly TRBD1 (5 bases). Trimming cost V 10 bases and J 4 bases, with 22 bases left between them. Germline-derived CDR1 and CDR2 are ENHRY and SYGVKD. The CDR3 covers 15 residues. The CDR3 DNA reads TGTGCCACCCAAGAGAGGGACGTCTGGGGCACTGAAGCTTTCTTT. It encodes CATQERDVWGTEAFF.

The chain combines TRBV5-6 with TRBJ1-3; TRBD1 is a possible D gene (6 bases). The CDR3 runs 14 residues. The germline V gene encodes CDR1 SGHDT and CDR2 YYEEEE. The ends were cut back, 5 bases at V and 4 bases at J, with 13 bases in the middle. The CDR3 protein is CASREQGSGNTIYF. The CDR3 bases are TGTGCCAGCAGAGAACAGGGATCCGGAAACACCATATATTTT.

The chain is built from TRBV5-1 and TRBJ2-2, with a weak D call TRBD1 (6 bases). Germline V gene lookup returns CDR1 SGHRS and CDR2 YFSETQ. Between the trimmed V and J ends, which lost 7 bases and 10 bases, there was a span of 20 bases. CDR3 length equals 14 residues. The CDR3 here is CASGARGTSTELFF. CDR3 nucleotide sequence: TGCGCCAGCGGCGCGAGGGGGACATCCACGGAGCTGTTTTTT.

The chain carries TRBV14 and TRBJ1-2; 7 positions match TRBD1. Losses at the gene ends were 1 base for V and 3 bases for J; bases not matched to a gene: 17. Germline CDR1 reads SGHDN; CDR2 reads FVKESK. The CDR3 extends over 19 amino acids. Written as DNA, the CDR3 is TGTGCCAGCAGCCAAGGGTTCGGACCCGGCACAGGGGTTGACTATGGCTACACCTTC. Amino acid sequence: CASSQGFGPGTGVDYGYTF. Supplemented by reference TRBV14 and TRBJ1-2, the full variable domain reads EAGVTQFPSHSVIEKGQTVTLRCDPISGHDNLYWYRRVMGKEIKFLLHFVKESKQDESGMPNNRFLAERTGGTYSTLKVQPAELEDSGVYFCASSQGFGPGTGVDYGYTFGSGTRLTVV.

Remarks on this clone: The germline gene is not matched at one end of the junction; a read error may be the cause. This chain uses TRBV20-1 with TRBJ1-4; D is unresolved. The CDR3 contains 11 residues. CDR1 is DFQATT and CDR2 is SNEGSKA in the germline V gene (reference sequence). Here the CDR3 reads CSAPAYEKPFF. The CDR3, as DNA: TGCAGTGCCCCCGCATATGAAAAACCGTTTTTT.

The chain recombines TRBV14 with TRBJ2-4; 7 bases are a match to TRBD2. Germline CDR1 is SGHDN and CDR2 is FVKESK. The length of the CDR3 is 16 residues. Losses at the gene ends were 4 bases for V and 3 bases for J; bases not matched to a gene: 9. The chain's CDR3 is CASSRTAGVGKNIQYF. CDR3 in DNA: TGTGCCAGCAGCCGAACGGCGGGGGTTGGCAAAAACATTCAGTACTTC.

J is TRBJ2-7 and V is TRBV5-4, with D unresolved. Germline assignment: CDR1 SGHNT and CDR2 YYREEE (reference sequence). V was pared by 8 bases and J by 2 bases, with 11 bases between. CDR3 size: 12 residues. The CDR3 sequence is CARAPLTYEQYF. Written as DNA, the CDR3 is TGTGCCAGAGCCCCTTTGACCTACGAGCAGTACTTC.

The chain links TRBV5-1 to TRBJ2-7; weak D call: TRBD1 (5 bases). Germline assignment: CDR1 SGHRS and CDR2 YFSETQ. The CDR3 has 15 amino acids. The V end was cut by 0 bases, the J end by 3 bases, with 13 bases between. CDR3 amino acids: CASSLELQGLYEQYF. The CDR3 DNA sequence: TGCGCCAGCAGCTTGGAACTCCAGGGCCTCTACGAGCAGTACTTC. Supplemented by reference TRBV5-1 and TRBJ2-7, the full variable domain reads KAGVTQTPRYLIKTRGQQVTLSCSPISGHRSVSWYQQTPGQGLQFLFEYFSETQRNKGNFPGRFSGRQFSNSRSEMNVSTLELGDSALYLCASSLELQGLYEQYFGPGTRLTVT.

The chain carries TRBV7-2 and TRBJ2-5; no reliable D call. The CDR3 totals 16 residues. The V and J ends lost 1 base and 2 bases respectively, with 14 bases between them. Germline loops: CDR1 SGHTA, CDR2 FQGNSA. CDR3 in amino acids: CASSLGPKKQQETQYF. Written as DNA, the CDR3 is TGTGCCAGCAGCTTAGGGCCAAAAAAGCAGCAAGAGACCCAGTACTTC.

The CDR3 sequence is CASSYLRGNTEAFF. CDR3 nucleotide sequence: TGTGCCAGCAGCTACCTCCGGGGGAACACTGAAGCTTTCTTT. This chain joins TRBV7-2 and TRBJ1-1; D is unclear. The CDR3 totals 14 residues. Germline loops: CDR1 SGHTA, CDR2 FQGNSA. The V gene lost 4 bases and the J gene lost 1 base, with 10 bases spanning the gap.

V usage is TRBV5-4 and J usage is TRBJ1-1, with a weak D call TRBD1 (6 bases). The CDR3 has 13 amino acids. The germline gives CDR1 SGHNT, CDR2 YYREEE (reference sequence). V lost 4 bases and J 8 bases, leaving 15 bases between the germline ends. The CDR3, as DNA: TGTGCCAGCAGCCCCGGGACACAGGACGAAGCTTTCTTT. This encodes CASSPGTQDEAFF.

For the CDR3, the DNA is TGTGCCAGCAGCTTACCAGGAAACGGGGCCAACGTCCTGACTTTC. Amino acids: CASSLPGNGANVLTF. The rearrangement joins TRBV7-6 to TRBJ2-6; unclear D gene. CDR1 is SGHVS, CDR2 FNYEAQ, per germline. CDR3 length: 15 amino acids. Trimming stripped 2 bases from V and 4 bases from J, with 9 bases between.

The rearrangement joins TRBV10-3 to TRBJ1-5; 7 bases match TRBD1. Germline trimming cut 6 bases from V and 4 bases from J; bases unmatched to any gene: 9. Germline assignment: CDR1 ENHRY and CDR2 SYGVKD. CDR3 length equals 15 residues. For the CDR3, the DNA is TGTGCCATCAGCCCGACCGGGACAGATAATCAGCCCCAGCATTTT. Translated: CAISPTGTDNQPQHF.

The V call is TRBV11-2, the J call TRBJ1-1, with no clear D. This CDR3 is built from 14 residues. Between the trimmed V and J ends, which lost 0 bases and 1 base, there was a span of 6 bases. Germline CDR1 is SGHAT and CDR2 is FQNNGV. The CDR3 region has the DNA TGTGCCAGCAGCTTAGAAGGACGGAACACTGAAGCTTTCTTT. This encodes CASSLEGRNTEAFF.